One sample yielded the 17 T cell receptor beta chains listed below, sequenced in a study of blood T cell repertoires in COVID-19. The repertoire was sequenced with immunoSEQ multiplex PCR; TCRdb's copy has only in-frame clones and lacks some. This sample has over 350,000 clones, with around nine tenths found just once. What was sequenced was PBMCs or T cells enriched from blood (not recorded which). These receptors were taken from a woman in her 50s who had recovered from COVID-19.

The genes are TRBV4-2 and TRBJ2-7; no clear D. V dropped 0 bases and J dropped 4 bases, with 7 bases sitting between them. CDR3 length: 13 amino acids. The V gene's germline CDR1 is LGHNA and CDR2 YNFKEQ. The CDR3 DNA reads TGTGCCAGCAGCCAAGAGACTTTATACGAGCAGTACTTC. Its protein is CASSQETLYEQYF.

This chain joins TRBV4-2 and TRBJ1-5; no clear D. CDR1 and CDR2 (germline): LGHNA, YNFKEQ. The CDR3 covers 15 residues. The V end was cut by 0 bases, the J end by 2 bases, with 8 bases between. CDR3 DNA: TGTGCCAGCAGCCAAGATCCTCAGGGCAATCAGCCCCAGCATTTT. Protein product: CASSQDPQGNQPQHF.

The V gene is TRBV7-2, the J gene TRBJ2-2, with D possibly TRBD1 on 5 matching bases. From germline, CDR1 is SGHTA and CDR2 FQGNSA. The V end was cut by 5 bases, the J end by 7 bases, with 8 bases between. This CDR3 spans 12 amino acids. CDR3 DNA: TGTGCCAGCAGCAGGGGTGGCGGGGAGCTGTTTTTT. Amino acids: CASSRGGGELFF.

This chain links TRBV6-6 with TRBJ2-1; 7 bases match TRBD1. The CDR3 is 12 residues long. Germline V gene data show CDR1 as MNHNY and CDR2 as SVGAGI (reference sequence). The J segment lost 15 bases and the V segment lost 2 bases, leaving 7 bases of the junction unmatched. The CDR3 DNA sequence: TGTGCCAGCAGTTACACCGGGACAGTATGGTTCTTC. It specifies CASSYTGTVWFF.

CDR3 bases: TGTGCCATCAGTGATGGCAGGGGCATCACCGGGGAGCTGTTTTTT. Its translation is CAISDGRGITGELFF. The chain couples TRBV10-3 to TRBJ2-2, with D tentatively TRBD1 (6 bases). Germline CDR1 and CDR2: ENHRY and SYGVKD. This CDR3 has 15 residues. V was clipped by 3 bases and J by 4 bases, with 12 bases between them.

This clone occurred a few times. The chain employs TRBV2 and TRBJ1-2; 9 nucleotides agree with TRBD1. Germline assignment: CDR1 SNHLY and CDR2 FYNNEI. V shed 8 bases, J shed 4 bases, and the junction held 8 bases outside the gene matches. This CDR3 spans 14 amino acids. The CDR3 sequence is CASRGDRVFYGYTF. In nucleotides, the CDR3 is TGTGCCAGCCGGGGGGACAGGGTGTTCTATGGCTACACCTTC.

The chain is built from TRBV6-1 and TRBJ1-1; 7 bases are shared with TRBD1. V gave up 3 bases and J gave up 3 bases; unmatched junction bases: 7. CDR3 length: 15 amino acids. The germline V gene encodes CDR1 MNHNS and CDR2 SASEGT. In DNA, the CDR3 is TGTGCCAGCAGTGAGCTCGGACAGGCGCACACTGAAGCTTTCTTT. Its translation is CASSELGQAHTEAFF.

The chain uses TRBV25-1 and TRBJ1-1; TRBD1 matches 8 bases. V shed 6 bases and J 3 bases; nucleotides not matched to a gene: 9. This CDR3 region has 15 residues. CDR1 is MGHDK, CDR2 SYGVNS, per germline. The CDR3 sequence: CASSRTGSFDTEAFF. For the CDR3, the DNA is TGTGCCAGCAGCCGGACAGGGTCATTTGACACTGAAGCTTTCTTT.

This clone was observed a handful of times. This sequence joins TRBV19 and TRBJ1-2, with 9 bases aligning to TRBD1. Germline CDR1 is LNHDA and CDR2 is SQIVND (reference sequence). Germline trimming cut 9 bases from V and 8 bases from J; bases unmatched to any gene: 10. This CDR3 is 13 amino acids long. CDR3 amino acids: CASKRTGVEGYTF. DNA of the CDR3: TGTGCCAGCAAACGGACAGGGGTTGAAGGCTACACCTTC.

The chain has TRBV5-6 and TRBJ2-1, with 9 bases aligning to TRBD1. The CDR3 sequence is 14 residues long. Germline-derived CDR1 and CDR2 are SGHDT and YYEEEE. V lost 3 bases, J lost 5 bases, and 3 bases stayed unmatched. This CDR3 is CASSSGQGHNEQFF. The CDR3 DNA reads TGTGCCAGCAGCTCGGGACAGGGTCACAATGAGCAGTTCTTC. Looking up the rest from reference TRBV5-6 and TRBJ2-1 gives the full variable domain: DAGVTQSPTHLIKTRGQQVTLRCSPKSGHDTVSWYQQALGQGPQFIFQYYEEEERQRGNFPDRFSGHQFPNYSSELNVNALLLGDSALYLCASSSGQGHNEQFFGPGTRLTVL.

This rearrangement joins TRBV7-9 to TRBJ2-5, with 8 bases aligning to TRBD2. The CDR3 consists of 17 residues. With V trimmed by 1 base and J by 2 bases, 9 bases remained unmatched. The germline gives CDR1 SEHNR, CDR2 FQNEAQ (reference sequence). The CDR3 protein is CASSLVLSGGFQETQYF. In nucleotides, the CDR3 is TGTGCCAGCAGCTTAGTGTTGTCGGGGGGGTTTCAAGAGACCCAGTACTTC.

This clone has a count of ten or more. The same CDR3 also results from other DNA sequences found in this sample. J is TRBJ2-2 and V is TRBV27; 8 nucleotides match TRBD1. Trimming at V came to 6 bases and at J to 3 bases, leaving 6 bases not matched to a gene. CDR1 and CDR2 (germline): MNHEY, SMNVEV (reference sequence). This CDR3 comprises 15 residues. In DNA form, the CDR3 reads TGTGCCAGCAGCCCGGACAGGGAACACACCGGGGAGCTGTTTTTT. This codes for CASSPDREHTGELFF.

This chain links TRBV9 with TRBJ1-1; TRBD1 aligns across 10 bases. Germline CDR1 SGDLS, CDR2 YYNGEE. The CDR3 runs 16 residues. V was pared by 1 base and J by 3 bases, with 6 bases of the junction left unmatched. The DNA of the CDR3 is TGTGCCAGCAGCGTACTGACAGGGGGCAAGGACACTGAAGCTTTCTTT. This encodes CASSVLTGGKDTEAFF.

This rearrangement joins TRBV2 to TRBJ1-2; 11 bases are a match to TRBD1. The germline V gene encodes CDR1 SNHLY and CDR2 FYNNEI. The CDR3 consists of 16 residues. V gave up 6 bases and J gave up 4 bases; unmatched junction bases: 10. This CDR3 reads CASRDMDRGPSYGYTF. The CDR3 bases are TGTGCCAGCAGGGATATGGACAGGGGGCCTTCCTATGGCTACACCTTC. Drawing the rest from reference TRBV2 and TRBJ1-2, the complete variable domain is EPEVTQTPSHQVTQMGQEVILRCVPISNHLYFYWYRQILGQKVEFLVSFYNNEISEKSEIFDDQFSVERPDGSNFTLKIRSTKLEDSAMYFCASRDMDRGPSYGYTFGSGTRLTVV.

This rearrangement joins TRBV4-3 to TRBJ1-4; D may be TRBD1 (5 bases). The CDR3 has 17 amino acids. Germline CDR1 and CDR2: LGHNA and YSLEER. Deletions cut 0 bases from V and 5 bases from J, with 16 bases between. The DNA of the CDR3 is TGCGCCAGCAGCCAAGATGCGGGGGTGGGGCGGAATGAAAAACTGTTTTTT. Amino acids: CASSQDAGVGRNEKLFF.

The V and J genes are TRBV5-5 and TRBJ1-6, with D hard to call. Germline V gene sequence: CDR1 SGHKS, CDR2 YYEKEE (reference sequence). The V gene lost 0 bases and the J gene lost 0 bases, with 7 bases spanning the gap. This CDR3 is 16 amino acids long. This chain's CDR3 is CASSLVPSSYNSPLHF. The CDR3 coding sequence is TGTGCCAGCAGCTTGGTCCCGAGCTCCTATAATTCACCCCTCCACTTT. Combining the CDR3 with reference TRBV5-5 and TRBJ1-6 gives the whole variable domain DAGVTQSPTHLIKTRGQQVTLRCSPISGHKSVSWYQQVLGQGPQFIFQYYEKEERGRGNFPDRFSARQFPNYSSELNVNALLLGDSALYLCASSLVPSSYNSPLHFGNGTRLTVT.

The rearrangement joins TRBV27 to TRBJ1-5; weak D call: TRBD1 (5 bases). The germline V gene has CDR1 MNHEY and CDR2 SMNVEV (reference sequence). CDR3 length: 16 amino acids. Trimming took off 4 bases at V and 2 bases at J, with 15 bases between the two ends. CDR3 loop: CASSSIGAARNQPQHF. DNA for the CDR3: TGTGCCAGCAGTTCTATAGGGGCAGCTCGCAATCAGCCCCAGCATTTT.